These 28 T cell receptor beta chains were all obtained from the same sample, sequenced in a study of response to subunit inactivated influenza vaccine. TCRdb itself ran the RT-PCR reads through MiXCR, one entry per CDR3 protein. The data contain 500,000 to 600,000 distinct CDR3 sequences, 13% of them seen just once; the ten biggest clones take up 13%. Sample: PBMCs from blood, taken more than 35 days after vaccination. The receptors originated from a man between 50 and 59 years old who received an inactivated influenza vaccine.

This clonotype was detected only a few times. J is TRBJ2-5 and V is TRBV4-3; 7 bases map to TRBD2. V lost 0 bases, J lost 3 bases, and 4 bases stayed unmatched. This CDR3 is 15 amino acids long. Germline assignment: CDR1 LGHNA and CDR2 YSLEER. The CDR3 protein is CASSQDGLAEETQYF. In nucleotides, the CDR3 is TGCGCCAGCAGCCAAGACGGCCTAGCGGAAGAGACCCAGTACTTC.

This clonotype was counted at least ten times. The CDR3 sequence: CASSFGPTYEQYF. CDR3 sequence (DNA): TGTGCCAGCAGTTTTGGTCCTACCTACGAGCAGTACTTC. V is TRBV28 and J is TRBJ2-7; D uncertain. CDR3 size: 13 residues. Germline-derived CDR1 and CDR2 are MDHEN and SYDVKM. Trimming took off 3 bases at V and 2 bases at J, with 8 bases between the two ends.

The chain links TRBV6-5 to TRBJ2-5; 9 bases are a match to TRBD2. V shed 4 bases and J 1 base; nucleotides not matched to a gene: 1. CDR3 length: 14 residues. The germline gives CDR1 MNHEY, CDR2 SVGAGI. CDR3 nucleotide sequence: TGTGCCAGCAGTTCAGCGGGGGGCCAAGAGACCCAGTACTTC. Translating it yields CASSSAGGQETQYF.

The V gene is TRBV7-8, the J gene TRBJ2-5; D gene unclear. Germline assignment: CDR1 SGHVS and CDR2 FQNEAQ. The CDR3 is 13 residues long. V was cut by 3 bases and J by 5 bases, with 10 bases left in between. The CDR3 DNA follows: TGTGCCAGCAGCTTCAAAGGGTTGGAGACCCAGTACTTC. It translates to CASSFKGLETQYF.

This clonotype was counted only a few times. The chain links TRBV7-2 to TRBJ2-7; no clear D. Germline CDR1 SGHTA, CDR2 FQGNSA. The CDR3 is 15 amino acids. The germline V and J ends were trimmed by 5 bases and 0 bases, with 14 bases remaining between them. The CDR3 reads CASSAVQYFSYEQYF. In nucleotides, the CDR3 is TGTGCCAGCAGCGCTGTCCAGTACTTCTCCTACGAGCAGTACTTC.

The chain recombines TRBV4-3 with TRBJ2-1; 7 nucleotides line up with TRBD2. The V gene's germline CDR1 is LGHNA and CDR2 YSLEER. After removal of 4 bases from V and 4 bases from J, the junction contained 13 bases not matched to a gene. CDR3 length: 17 residues. CDR3 nucleotide sequence: TGCGCCAGCAGCCTAATTTGGAGCGGGAAATCGTACAATGAGCAGTTCTTC. Its translation is CASSLIWSGKSYNEQFF.

V gene TRBV7-3 combines with J gene TRBJ2-2; 14 bases fit TRBD2. The CDR3 runs 17 residues. Looked up from germline, CDR1 is SGHTA and CDR2 is FQGTGA. V was pared by 4 bases and J by 6 bases, with 7 bases of the junction left unmatched. CDR3 protein: CASSSTSGRVWSGELFF. The CDR3 DNA is TGTGCCAGCAGCTCGACTAGCGGGAGGGTATGGTCCGGGGAGCTGTTTTTT.

This clonotype has at least ten counts. The chain carries TRBV20-1 and TRBJ2-3, with D possibly TRBD1 on 5 matching bases. Trimming pared 3 bases from V and 5 bases from J, leaving 12 bases between. The CDR3 runs 13 residues. Germline CDR1 reads DFQATT; CDR2 reads SNEGSKA (reference sequence). Here the CDR3 reads CSARGRGQDTQYF. The CDR3 DNA follows: TGCAGTGCTAGGGGTAGGGGCCAAGATACGCAGTATTTT.

This clonotype was seen only a few times. The chain combines TRBV5-4 with TRBJ2-3; the D is unclear. With 8 bases removed from V and 6 bases from J, the gap between germline ends came to 16 bases. The CDR3 extends over 13 amino acids. Germline CDR1 and CDR2: SGHNT and YYREEE (reference sequence). CDR3 in amino acids: CARGPGLADTQYF. CDR3 coding DNA: TGTGCCAGGGGCCCCGGGCTTGCCGATACGCAGTATTTT.

This chain connects TRBV12-3 or TRBV12-4 to TRBJ2-3, with no clear D. V was shortened by 6 bases and J by 0 bases, with 19 bases between the two germline ends. The CDR3 has 17 amino acids. The CDR3 sequence is CASSGGTSSPSTDTQYF. The CDR3 DNA sequence: TGTGCCAGCAGCGGCGGAACTTCCTCCCCGAGCACAGATACGCAGTATTTT.

The chain is built from TRBV28 and TRBJ2-4; D uncertain. The V end was cut by 5 bases, the J end by 4 bases, with 12 bases between. The CDR3 covers 14 residues. Per germline, CDR1 MDHEN and CDR2 SYDVKM. The DNA of the CDR3 is TGTGCCAGCAGTCCCGGTCAGGCAAAAAACATTCAGTACTTC. It translates to CASSPGQAKNIQYF.

The chain employs TRBV10-1 and TRBJ2-4; D unclear. The germline V gene has CDR1 WNHNN and CDR2 SYGVQD (reference sequence). This CDR3 comprises 16 residues. Trimming stripped 0 bases from V and 0 bases from J, with 9 bases between. In DNA form, the CDR3 reads TGCGCCAGCAGTGAGTCGACGGAGTTAGCCAAAAACATTCAGTACTTC. Translated: CASSESTELAKNIQYF.

This chain connects TRBV5-4 to TRBJ2-3, with D tentatively TRBD1 (6 bases). Deletions cut 2 bases from V and 1 base from J, with 17 bases between. Germline values: CDR1 SGHNT, CDR2 YYREEE (reference sequence). The CDR3 covers 17 residues. The CDR3 is CASSLREGGMGTDTQYF. The CDR3 region has the DNA TGTGCCAGCAGCTTAAGGGAAGGGGGAATGGGCACAGATACGCAGTATTTT. The full variable domain, with the rest looked up from reference TRBV5-4 and TRBJ2-3, is ETGVTQSPTHLIKTRGQQVTLRCSSQSGHNTVSWYQQALGQGPQFIFQYYREEENGRGNFPPRFSGLQFPNYSSELNVNALELDDSALYLCASSLREGGMGTDTQYFGPGTRLTVL.

This rearrangement joins TRBV10-3 to TRBJ1-1; TRBD1 aligns across 8 bases. Germline V lookup: CDR1 ENHRY, CDR2 SYGVKD. The CDR3 runs to 16 residues. Trimming took 1 base from V and 0 from J; bases not matched to a gene: 4. Written as DNA, the CDR3 is TGTGCCATCAGTGAGTGGGCAGGGGGCTTGAACACTGAAGCTTTCTTT. Its translation: CAISEWAGGLNTEAFF.

V usage is TRBV5-4 and J usage is TRBJ1-2; D possibly corresponds to TRBD1 (6 bases). Germline-derived CDR1 and CDR2 are SGHNT and YYREEE (reference sequence). The CDR3 is 16 residues long. The V gene lost 4 bases and the J gene lost 4 bases, with 20 bases spanning the gap. CDR3 loop: CASSPNLRGGSYGYTF. As DNA, the CDR3 is TGTGCCAGCAGCCCCAACTTGAGGGGGGGGAGCTATGGCTACACCTTC.

This chain joins TRBV20-1 and TRBJ2-1, with TRBD2 identical over 12 bases. V shed 2 bases and J 9 bases; nucleotides not matched to a gene: 5. From germline, CDR1 is DFQATT and CDR2 SNEGSKA (reference sequence). This CDR3 has 14 residues. CDR3 amino acids: CSARLAGGPIEQFF. The CDR3 coding sequence is TGCAGTGCTAGACTAGCGGGAGGGCCCATTGAGCAGTTCTTC.

This chain uses TRBV5-1 with TRBJ2-7; D gene uncertain. Germline loops: CDR1 SGHRS, CDR2 YFSETQ. Trimming stripped 1 base from V and 0 bases from J, with 11 bases between. The CDR3 spans 15 residues. CDR3 region: CASSLSPESSYEQYF. In nucleotides, the CDR3 is TGCGCCAGCAGCTTGAGTCCAGAGAGCTCCTACGAGCAGTACTTC.

V gene TRBV11-2 combines with J gene TRBJ2-1, with 9 nucleotides matching TRBD2. Per the germline V gene, CDR1 is SGHAT and CDR2 is FQNNGV. The CDR3 length is 17 residues. The trim removed 1 base at V and 6 bases at J, leaving 10 bases unmatched. The CDR3 sequence is CASSLGTGTSFGNEQFF. Here the CDR3 DNA reads TGTGCCAGCAGCTTAGGTACCGGGACTAGCTTTGGCAATGAGCAGTTCTTC.

This clonotype has a handful of counts. The V gene is TRBV29-1, the J gene TRBJ1-2; unclear D gene. Germline CDR1 SQVTM, CDR2 ANQGSEA. With 4 bases removed from V and 7 bases from J, the gap between germline ends came to 7 bases. CDR3 size: 10 residues. CDR3 amino acids: CSVASGGYTF. CDR3 bases: TGCAGCGTTGCTTCCGGTGGCTACACCTTC.

This clonotype was detected ten times or more. The rearrangement uses TRBV5-1 and TRBJ1-1, with TRBD1 matching 7 bases. CDR3 length: 16 residues. Looked up from germline, CDR1 is SGHRS and CDR2 is YFSETQ. V trimming: 0 bases; J trimming: 0 bases; junction bases outside the gene matches: 5. This CDR3 is CASSLAGGQMNTEAFF. For the CDR3, the DNA is TGCGCCAGCAGCTTGGCGGGGGGACAGATGAACACTGAAGCTTTCTTT.

This clonotype appeared a few times. The chain employs TRBV4-1 and TRBJ2-4, with D maybe TRBD1 (7 bases). V lost 4 bases and J 5 bases, leaving 15 bases between the germline ends. Germline CDR1 is MGHRA and CDR2 is YSYEKL. This CDR3 spans 15 amino acids. The CDR3 protein is CASSPRLGTENIQYF. The CDR3 DNA follows: TGCGCCAGCAGCCCCCGACTAGGGACAGAAAACATTCAGTACTTC.

This clonotype was picked up many times. The chain links TRBV12-3 or TRBV12-4 to TRBJ2-2, with 10 bases aligning to TRBD1. The ends lost 10 bases at V and 1 base at J; junction bases unmatched: 18. The CDR3 contains 19 residues. In DNA, the CDR3 is TGTGCCACCCGAGATGGGGACAGGGGTTTAGTGTGGAACACCGGGGAGCTGTTTTTT. Translated, it gives CATRDGDRGLVWNTGELFF.

This clonotype was detected a few times. The genes are TRBV6-5 and TRBJ2-7; weak D call: TRBD2 (5 bases). Per germline, CDR1 MNHEY and CDR2 SVGAGI. The CDR3 is made up of 13 amino acids. Trimming took 0 bases from V and 6 from J, leaving 9 bases between them. The CDR3 is CASSYSRRSEQYF. CDR3 DNA: TGTGCCAGCAGTTACTCCAGGAGGTCCGAGCAGTACTTC.

The table lists this clonotype with many counts. The rearrangement joins TRBV6-2 or TRBV6-3 to TRBJ2-1, with D uncertain. Germline CDR1 MNHEY, CDR2 SVGEGT. The CDR3 extends over 12 amino acids. V was shortened by 4 bases and J by 6 bases, with 7 bases between the two germline ends. This CDR3 reads CASSSRLNEQFF. The CDR3 DNA follows: TGTGCCAGCAGTTCCCGACTCAATGAGCAGTTCTTC.

This sequence joins TRBV7-2 and TRBJ2-7; TRBD1 might be the D (6 bases). CDR1 is SGHTA, CDR2 FQGNSA, per germline. V was shortened by 7 bases and J by 1 base, with 11 bases between the two germline ends. This CDR3 contains 13 residues. CDR3: CASTPQGSYEQYF. Here the CDR3 DNA reads TGTGCCAGCACCCCACAGGGTTCCTACGAGCAGTACTTC. The full variable domain, in which reference TRBV7-2 and TRBJ2-7 provide the parts outside the CDR3, is GAGVSQSPSNKVTEKGKDVELRCDPISGHTALYWYRQSLGQGLEFLIYFQGNSAPDKSGLPSDRFSAERTGGSVSTLTIQRTQQEDSAVYLCASTPQGSYEQYFGPGTRLTVT.

This clonotype was counted a few times. Here the CDR3 DNA reads TGTGCCATCAGCCCAACCCAGGCGAACACTGAAGCTTTCTTT. Amino acids: CAISPTQANTEAFF. The J gene is TRBJ1-1, the V gene TRBV10-3; D is ambiguous. The CDR3 covers 14 residues. Trimming removed 6 bases at V and 1 base at J, with 12 bases between. Germline V gives CDR1 ENHRY, CDR2 SYGVKD.

The chain employs TRBV6-2 or TRBV6-3 and TRBJ2-4; D is uncertain. Trimming removed 2 bases from V and 2 bases from J, with 7 bases in between. This CDR3 comprises 14 residues. Germline V gene data show CDR1 as MNHEY and CDR2 as SVGEGT. The CDR3 nucleotides are TGTGCCAGCAGTTACGACGGTTCCAAAAACATTCAGTACTTC. Its protein product is CASSYDGSKNIQYF.

The table lists this clonotype with a few counts. The rearrangement uses TRBV20-1 and TRBJ2-3; 9 bases match TRBD2. CDR1 and CDR2 from the germline V gene are DFQATT and SNEGSKA (reference sequence). V gave up 0 bases and J gave up 6 bases; unmatched junction bases: 7. CDR3 length equals 15 residues. The chain's CDR3 is CSARDQGLALDTQYF. As DNA, the CDR3 is TGCAGTGCTAGAGATCAGGGACTAGCTCTGGATACGCAGTATTTT.